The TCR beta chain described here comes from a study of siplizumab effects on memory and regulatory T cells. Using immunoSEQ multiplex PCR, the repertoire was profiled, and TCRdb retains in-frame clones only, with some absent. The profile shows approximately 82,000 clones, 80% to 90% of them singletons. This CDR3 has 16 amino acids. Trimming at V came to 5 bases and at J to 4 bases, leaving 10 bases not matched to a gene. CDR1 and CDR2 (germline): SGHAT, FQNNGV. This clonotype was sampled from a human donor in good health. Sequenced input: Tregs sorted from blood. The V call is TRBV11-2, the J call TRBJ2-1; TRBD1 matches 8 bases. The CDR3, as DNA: TGTGCCAGCAGCCGTTTGCCGGGACAGGATTACAATGAGCAGTTCTTC. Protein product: CASSRLPGQDYNEQFF.